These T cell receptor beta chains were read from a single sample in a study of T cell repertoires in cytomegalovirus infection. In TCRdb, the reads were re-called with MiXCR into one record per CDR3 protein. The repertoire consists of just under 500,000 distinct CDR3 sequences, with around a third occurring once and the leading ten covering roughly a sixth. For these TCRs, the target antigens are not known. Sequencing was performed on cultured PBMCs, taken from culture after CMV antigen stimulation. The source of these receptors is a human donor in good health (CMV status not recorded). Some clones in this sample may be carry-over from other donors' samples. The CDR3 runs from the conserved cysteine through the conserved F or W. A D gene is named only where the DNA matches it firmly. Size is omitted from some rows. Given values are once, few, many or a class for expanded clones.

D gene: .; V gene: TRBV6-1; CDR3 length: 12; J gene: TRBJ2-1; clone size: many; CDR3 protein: CASTGPRTEQFF; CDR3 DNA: TGTGCCAGCACGGGGCCCAGGACTGAGCAGTTCTTC
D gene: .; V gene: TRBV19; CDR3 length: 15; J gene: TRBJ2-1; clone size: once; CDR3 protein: CATKEGTASYNEQFF; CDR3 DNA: TGTGCCACTAAGGAGGGAACCGCCTCCTACAATGAGCAGTTCTTC
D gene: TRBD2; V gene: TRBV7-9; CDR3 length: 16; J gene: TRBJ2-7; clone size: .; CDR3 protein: CASSRGLAGNSYEQYF; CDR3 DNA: TGTGCCAGCAGCCGAGGACTAGCGGGTAACTCCTACGAGCAGTACTTC
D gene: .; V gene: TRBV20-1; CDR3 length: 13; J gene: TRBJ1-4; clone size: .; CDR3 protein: CSARAQINEKLFF; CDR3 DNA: TGCAGTGCTAGAGCCCAGATAAATGAAAAACTGTTTTTT
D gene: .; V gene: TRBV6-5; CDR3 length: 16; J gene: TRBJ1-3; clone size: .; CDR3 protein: CASSYSIVGGGNTIYF; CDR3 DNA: TGTGCCAGCAGTTACTCGATAGTGGGAGGAGGAAACACCATATATTTT
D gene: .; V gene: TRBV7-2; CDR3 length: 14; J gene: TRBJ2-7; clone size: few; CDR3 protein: CASSPTGTGFQQYF; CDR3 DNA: TGTGCCAGCAGCCCGACGGGGACCGGCTTCCAGCAGTACTTC
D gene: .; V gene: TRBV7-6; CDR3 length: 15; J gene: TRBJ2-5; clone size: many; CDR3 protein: CASSPRSGGQETQYF; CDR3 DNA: TGTGCCAGCAGCCCGAGGTCCGGGGGCCAAGAGACCCAGTACTTC
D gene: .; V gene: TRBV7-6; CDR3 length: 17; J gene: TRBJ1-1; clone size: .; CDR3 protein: CASSQRPSGSLNTEAFF; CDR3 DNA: TGTGCCAGCAGCCAGAGGCCCTCAGGGTCGTTAAACACTGAAGCTTTCTTT
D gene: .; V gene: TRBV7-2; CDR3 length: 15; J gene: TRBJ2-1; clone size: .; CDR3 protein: CASSPDSSAYNEQFF; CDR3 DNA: TGTGCCAGCAGCCCCGACTCTAGCGCCTACAATGAGCAGTTCTTC
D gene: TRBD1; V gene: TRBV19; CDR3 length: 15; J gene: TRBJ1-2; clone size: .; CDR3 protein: CASSIPGQVWSGYTF; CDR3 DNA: TGTGCCAGTAGTATCCCGGGACAGGTCTGGAGTGGCTACACCTTC
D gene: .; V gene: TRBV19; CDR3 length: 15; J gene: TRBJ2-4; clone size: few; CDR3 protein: CASAAGSHSKNIQYF; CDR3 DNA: TGTGCCAGCGCCGCCGGGAGCCATTCCAAAAACATTCAGTACTTC
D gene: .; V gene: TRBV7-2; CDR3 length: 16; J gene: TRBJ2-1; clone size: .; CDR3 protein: CASSLSGGAPYNEQFF; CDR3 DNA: TGTGCCAGCAGCTTATCCGGCGGGGCGCCCTACAATGAGCAGTTCTTC
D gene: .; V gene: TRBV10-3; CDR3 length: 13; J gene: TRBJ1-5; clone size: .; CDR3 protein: CAISVGVLQPQHF; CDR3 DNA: TGTGCCATCAGTGTAGGGGTCCTGCAGCCCCAGCATTTT
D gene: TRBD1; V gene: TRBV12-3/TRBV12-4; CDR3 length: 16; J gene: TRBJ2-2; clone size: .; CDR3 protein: CASSFRWTGVAGELFF; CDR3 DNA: TGTGCCAGCAGTTTTCGGTGGACAGGGGTAGCCGGGGAGCTGTTTTTT
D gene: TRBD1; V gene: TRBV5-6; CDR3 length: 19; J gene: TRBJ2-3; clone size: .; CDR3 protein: CASKLLPGQGRWRTDTQYF; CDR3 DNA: TGTGCCAGCAAGCTACTTCCGGGACAGGGGAGGTGGCGCACAGATACGCAGTATTTT
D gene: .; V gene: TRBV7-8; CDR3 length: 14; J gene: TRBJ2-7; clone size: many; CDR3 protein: CASSVPPTTYEQYF; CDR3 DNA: TGTGCCAGCAGCGTACCCCCTACCACCTACGAGCAGTACTTC
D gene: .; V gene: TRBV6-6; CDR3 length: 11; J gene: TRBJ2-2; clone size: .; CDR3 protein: CASRETGELFF; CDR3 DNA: TGTGCCAGCAGGGAAACCGGGGAGCTGTTTTTT
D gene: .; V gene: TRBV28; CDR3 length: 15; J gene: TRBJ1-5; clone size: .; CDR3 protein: CASSLTRNSNQPQHF; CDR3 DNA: TGTGCCAGCAGTTTAACCCGAAATAGCAATCAGCCCCAGCATTTT
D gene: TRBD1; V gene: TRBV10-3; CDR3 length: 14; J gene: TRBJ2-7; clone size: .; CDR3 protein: CAIKGTGISYEQYF; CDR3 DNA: TGTGCCATCAAGGGGACAGGGATCTCCTACGAGCAGTACTTC
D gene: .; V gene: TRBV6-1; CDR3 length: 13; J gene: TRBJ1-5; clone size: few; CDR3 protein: CASVPGDDQPQHF; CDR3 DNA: TGTGCCAGCGTCCCTGGTGACGACCAGCCCCAGCATTTT
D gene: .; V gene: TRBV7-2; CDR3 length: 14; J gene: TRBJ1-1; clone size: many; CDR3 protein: CASSLLGSTLTAFF; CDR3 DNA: TGTGCCAGCAGCTTACTAGGGTCAACACTGACAGCTTTCTTT
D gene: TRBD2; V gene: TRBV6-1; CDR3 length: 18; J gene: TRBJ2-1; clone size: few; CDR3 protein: CASRRWTSGKSSYNEQFF; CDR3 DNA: TGTGCCAGCAGACGCTGGACTAGCGGAAAAAGCTCCTACAATGAGCAGTTCTTC
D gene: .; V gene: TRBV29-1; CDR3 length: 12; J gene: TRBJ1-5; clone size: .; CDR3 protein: CSARTGNQPQHF; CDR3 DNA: TGCAGCGCTCGGACAGGCAATCAGCCCCAGCATTTT
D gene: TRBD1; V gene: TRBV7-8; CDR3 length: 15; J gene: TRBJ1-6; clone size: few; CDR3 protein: CASSMRTGHNSPLHF; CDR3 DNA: TGTGCCAGCAGCATGCGGACAGGGCATAATTCACCCCTCCACTTT
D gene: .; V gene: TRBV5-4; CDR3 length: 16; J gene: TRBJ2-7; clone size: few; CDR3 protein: CASSLGTGPLNYEQYF; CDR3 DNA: TGTGCCAGCAGCTTGGGAACAGGACCGTTGAATTACGAGCAGTACTTC
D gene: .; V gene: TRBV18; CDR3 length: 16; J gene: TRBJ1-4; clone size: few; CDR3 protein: CASSPRWGFDNEKLFF; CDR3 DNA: TGTGCCAGCTCACCAAGATGGGGTTTTGATAATGAAAAACTGTTTTTT
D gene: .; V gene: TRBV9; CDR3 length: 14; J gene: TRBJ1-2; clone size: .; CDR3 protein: CASSVGQTNYGYTF; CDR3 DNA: TGTGCCAGCAGCGTAGGACAGACGAACTATGGCTACACCTTC
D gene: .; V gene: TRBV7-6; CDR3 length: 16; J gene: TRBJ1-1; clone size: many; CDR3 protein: CASSLAQGAETTEAFF; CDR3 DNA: TGTGCCAGCAGCTTAGCGCAAGGGGCAGAGACCACTGAAGCTTTCTTT
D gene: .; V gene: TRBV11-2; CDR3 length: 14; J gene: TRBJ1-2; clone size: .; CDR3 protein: CASSLDPGTEGYTF; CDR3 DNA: TGTGCCAGCAGCTTAGATCCCGGCACAGAAGGCTACACCTTC
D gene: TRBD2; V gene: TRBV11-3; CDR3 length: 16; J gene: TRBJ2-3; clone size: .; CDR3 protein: CASSEKTSGRPDTQYF; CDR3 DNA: TGTGCCAGCAGCGAAAAGACTAGCGGGAGACCAGATACGCAGTATTTT
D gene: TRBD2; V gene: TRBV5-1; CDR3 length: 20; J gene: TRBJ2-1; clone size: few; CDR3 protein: CASSFRDASSGTRPRNEQFF; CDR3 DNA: TGCGCCAGCAGCTTCCGGGACGCCTCGTCCGGGACTAGACCCCGCAATGAGCAGTTCTTC
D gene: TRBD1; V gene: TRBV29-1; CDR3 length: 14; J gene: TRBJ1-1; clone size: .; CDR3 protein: CSVRDRALNTEAFF; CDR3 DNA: TGCAGCGTCCGGGACAGGGCTTTGAACACTGAAGCTTTCTTT
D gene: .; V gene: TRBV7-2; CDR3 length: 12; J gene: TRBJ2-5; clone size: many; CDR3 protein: CASSLPGETQYF; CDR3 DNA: TGTGCCAGCAGCCTCCCGGGAGAGACCCAGTACTTC
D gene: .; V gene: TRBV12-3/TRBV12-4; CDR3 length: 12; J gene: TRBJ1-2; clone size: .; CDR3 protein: CASSRVSYGYTF; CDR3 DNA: TGTGCCAGCAGCCGTGTCAGTTATGGCTACACCTTC
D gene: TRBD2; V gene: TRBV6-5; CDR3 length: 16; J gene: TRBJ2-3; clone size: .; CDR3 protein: CASSYFGGSGTDTQYF; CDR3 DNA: TGTGCCAGCAGTTACTTCGGCGGGAGTGGCACAGATACGCAGTATTTT
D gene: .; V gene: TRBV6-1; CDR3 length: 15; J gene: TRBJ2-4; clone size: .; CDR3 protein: CASSEGPRNKNIQYF; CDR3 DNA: TGTGCCAGCAGTGAAGGACCGAGAAACAAAAACATTCAGTACTTC
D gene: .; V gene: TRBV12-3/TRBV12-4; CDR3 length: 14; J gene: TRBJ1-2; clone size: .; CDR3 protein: CASSSGSSLYGYTF; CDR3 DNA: TGTGCCAGCAGTTCCGGGTCTAGCCTCTATGGCTACACCTTC
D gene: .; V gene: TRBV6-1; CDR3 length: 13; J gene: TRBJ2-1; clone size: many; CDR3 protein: CATHKRSNNEQFF; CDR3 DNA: TGTGCCACCCACAAGAGGAGTAACAATGAGCAGTTCTTC
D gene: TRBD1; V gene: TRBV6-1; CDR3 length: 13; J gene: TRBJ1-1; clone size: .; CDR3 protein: CASRGTGNTEAFF; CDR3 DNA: TGTGCCAGCAGGGGGACAGGCAACACTGAAGCTTTCTTT
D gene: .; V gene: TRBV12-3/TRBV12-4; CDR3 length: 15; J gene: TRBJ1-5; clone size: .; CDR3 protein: CASSFLANQNQPQHF; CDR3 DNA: TGTGCCAGCAGTTTTTTGGCGAACCAAAATCAGCCCCAGCATTTT
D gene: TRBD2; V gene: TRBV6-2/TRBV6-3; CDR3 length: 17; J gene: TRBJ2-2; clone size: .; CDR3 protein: CASSYFRLAGNTGELFF; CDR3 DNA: TGTGCCAGCAGTTACTTCCGACTAGCGGGAAACACCGGGGAGCTGTTTTTT
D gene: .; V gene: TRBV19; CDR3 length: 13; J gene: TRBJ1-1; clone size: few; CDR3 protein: CASSIDHGTEAFF; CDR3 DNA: TGTGCCAGTAGTATAGATCACGGCACTGAAGCTTTCTTT
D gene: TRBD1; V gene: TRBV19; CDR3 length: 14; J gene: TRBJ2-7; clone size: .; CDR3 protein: CASSVGQGHYEQYF; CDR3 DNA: TGTGCCAGTTCGGTTGGACAGGGCCACTACGAGCAGTACTTC
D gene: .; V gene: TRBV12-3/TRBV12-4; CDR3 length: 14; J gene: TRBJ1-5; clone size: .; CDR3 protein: CASSLGRGNQPQHF; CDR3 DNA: TGTGCCAGCAGTTTGGGGAGGGGGAATCAGCCCCAGCATTTT
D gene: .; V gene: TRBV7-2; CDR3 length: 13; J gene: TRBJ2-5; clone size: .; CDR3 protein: CASSRAAKETQYF; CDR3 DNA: TGTGCCAGCAGCAGAGCGGCCAAAGAGACCCAGTACTTC
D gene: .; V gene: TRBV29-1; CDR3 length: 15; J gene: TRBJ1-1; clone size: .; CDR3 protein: CSVPVSGESGTEAFF; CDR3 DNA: TGCAGCGTTCCGGTCTCGGGGGAGTCGGGCACTGAAGCTTTCTTT
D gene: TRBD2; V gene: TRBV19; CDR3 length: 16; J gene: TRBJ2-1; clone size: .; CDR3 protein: CASSVRLAGGLNEQFF; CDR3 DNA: TGTGCCAGTAGTGTAAGACTAGCGGGAGGCTTAAATGAGCAGTTCTTC
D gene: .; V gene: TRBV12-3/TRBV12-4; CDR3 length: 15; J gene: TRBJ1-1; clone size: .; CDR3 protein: CASSPSGPENTEAFF; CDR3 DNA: TGTGCCAGCAGTCCATCCGGACCGGAGAACACTGAAGCTTTCTTT
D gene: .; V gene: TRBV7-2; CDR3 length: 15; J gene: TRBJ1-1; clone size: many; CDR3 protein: CASSLSQGWNTEAFF; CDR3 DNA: TGTGCCAGCAGCTTATCTCAGGGTTGGAACACTGAAGCTTTCTTT
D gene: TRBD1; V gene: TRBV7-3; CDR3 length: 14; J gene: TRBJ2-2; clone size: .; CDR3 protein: CAGTGDSNTGELFF; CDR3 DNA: TGTGCCGGCACTGGGGACAGCAACACCGGGGAGCTGTTTTTT
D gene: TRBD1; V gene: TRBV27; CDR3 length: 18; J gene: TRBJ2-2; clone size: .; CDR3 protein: CASSLSTGFEYDTGELFF; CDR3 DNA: TGTGCCAGCAGTTTATCGACAGGGTTTGAGTACGACACCGGGGAGCTGTTTTTT
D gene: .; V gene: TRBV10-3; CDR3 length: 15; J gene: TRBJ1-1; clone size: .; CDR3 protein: CAISARQVMNTEAFF; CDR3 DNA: TGTGCCATCAGCGCGCGGCAGGTTATGAACACTGAAGCTTTCTTT
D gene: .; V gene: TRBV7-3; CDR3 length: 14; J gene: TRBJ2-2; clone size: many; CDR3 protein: CASSLTWKTGELFF; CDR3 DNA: TGTGCCAGCAGCTTAACTTGGAAGACCGGGGAGCTGTTTTTT